The 7 T cell receptor beta chains given below trace back to one sample, sequenced in a study of cytomegalovirus exposure and HLA in healthy donors. TCRdb keeps only in-frame clones here, not all; method: immunoSEQ multiplex PCR. The repertoire holds 150,000 to 200,000 clones, with roughly 82% as singletons. What was sequenced was PBMCs. The receptor source for this set is a man aged 18 to 30 in good health and CMV-seropositive.

This rearrangement joins TRBV27 to TRBJ2-4; 7 positions match TRBD2. With V trimmed by 6 bases and J by 0 bases, 20 bases remained unmatched. CDR3 size: 20 residues. Germline CDR1 MNHEY, CDR2 SMNVEV (reference sequence). CDR3 DNA: TGTGCCAGCAGAATAACCCCCGGGCTAGCGGAGCATTTAGCCAAAAACATTCAGTACTTC. It yields the protein CASRITPGLAEHLAKNIQYF.

The chain joins TRBV7-2 to TRBJ2-2; weak D call: TRBD2 (5 bases). The germline CDR1 and CDR2 sequences are SGHTA and FQGNSA. The CDR3 spans 14 residues. Between the trimmed V and J ends, which lost 0 bases and 6 bases, there was a span of 8 bases. CDR3 amino acids: CASSLAGVAGELFF. The CDR3 DNA reads TGTGCCAGCAGCTTAGCCGGGGTTGCCGGGGAGCTGTTTTTT.

J is TRBJ2-7 and V is TRBV9, with D perhaps TRBD2 (5 bases). This CDR3 has 15 residues. V was trimmed by 0 bases and J by 9 bases, leaving 19 bases between them. Germline V gene data show CDR1 as SGDLS and CDR2 as YYNGEE. The CDR3 nucleotides are TGTGCCAGCAGCGTAGGACCGGAGGCCTCAAGAAGGCAGTACTTC. Translating gives CASSVGPEASRRQYF.

The rearrangement joins TRBV7-2 to TRBJ2-2; D is possibly TRBD2 (6 bases). The germline CDR1 and CDR2 sequences are SGHTA and FQGNSA. This CDR3 comprises 16 residues. Trimming stripped 2 bases from V and 3 bases from J, with 13 bases between. For the CDR3, the DNA is TGTGCCAGCAGCTTAAGAAGCGGGCCTGACACCGGGGAGCTGTTTTTT. Its protein is CASSLRSGPDTGELFF. Full variable domain (missing parts from reference TRBV7-2 and TRBJ2-2): GAGVSQSPSNKVTEKGKDVELRCDPISGHTALYWYRQSLGQGLEFLIYFQGNSAPDKSGLPSDRFSAERTGGSVSTLTIQRTQQEDSAVYLCASSLRSGPDTGELFFGEGSRLTVL.

The chain is built from TRBV27 and TRBJ2-5; 8 bases align to TRBD1. The CDR3 loop spans 16 amino acids. CDR1 is MNHEY, CDR2 SMNVEV, per germline (reference sequence). V lost 2 bases and J lost 5; bases outside the gene matches: 10. The CDR3 sequence: CASSLVAGGPRETQYF. CDR3 DNA sequence: TGTGCCAGCAGTTTAGTCGCAGGGGGCCCCAGGGAGACCCAGTACTTC.

This clone was found a few times. V usage is TRBV11-1 and J usage is TRBJ2-3; 8 bases are a match to TRBD2. Germline CDR1 and CDR2: SGHAT and FQDESV (reference sequence). The junction had 10 bases not matched to a gene; V was cut back by 6 bases and J by 5 bases. There are 15 residues in the CDR3. For the CDR3, the DNA is TGTGCCAGCAGGCTAGAGTGGCGGGAGGAAGATACGCAGTATTTT. This sequence encodes CASRLEWREEDTQYF.

This clone was seen only once. The CDR3 loop is CASSATTGYSNQPQHF. CDR3 DNA: TGTGCCAGCAGCGCCACGACAGGGTATAGCAATCAGCCCCAGCATTTT. This rearrangement joins TRBV9 to TRBJ1-5, with TRBD1 matching over 7 bases. This CDR3 is built from 16 residues. V shed 3 bases, J shed 0 bases, and the junction held 6 bases outside the gene matches. Germline assignment: CDR1 SGDLS and CDR2 YYNGEE.